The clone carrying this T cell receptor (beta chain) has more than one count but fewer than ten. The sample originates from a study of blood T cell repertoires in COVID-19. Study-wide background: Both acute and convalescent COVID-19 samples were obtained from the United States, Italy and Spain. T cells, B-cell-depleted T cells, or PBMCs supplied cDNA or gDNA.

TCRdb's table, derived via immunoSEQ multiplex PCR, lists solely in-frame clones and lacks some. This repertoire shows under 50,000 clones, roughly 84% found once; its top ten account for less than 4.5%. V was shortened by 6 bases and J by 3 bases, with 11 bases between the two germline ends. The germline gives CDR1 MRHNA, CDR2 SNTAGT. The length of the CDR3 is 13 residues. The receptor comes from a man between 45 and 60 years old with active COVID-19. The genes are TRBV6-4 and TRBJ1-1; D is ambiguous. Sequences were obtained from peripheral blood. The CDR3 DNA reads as TGTGCCAGCAGGAACCGGGAGCACACTGAAGCTTTCTTT. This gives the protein CASRNREHTEAFF.